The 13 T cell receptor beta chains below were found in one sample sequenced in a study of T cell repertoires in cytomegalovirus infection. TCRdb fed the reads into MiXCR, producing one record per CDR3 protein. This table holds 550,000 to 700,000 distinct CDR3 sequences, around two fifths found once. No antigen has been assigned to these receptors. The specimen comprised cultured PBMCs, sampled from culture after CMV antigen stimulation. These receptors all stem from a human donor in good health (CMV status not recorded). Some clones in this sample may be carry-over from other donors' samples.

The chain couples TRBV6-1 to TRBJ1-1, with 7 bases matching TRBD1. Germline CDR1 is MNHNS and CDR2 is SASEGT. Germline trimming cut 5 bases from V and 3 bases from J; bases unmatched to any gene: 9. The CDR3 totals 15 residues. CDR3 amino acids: CASSRTGAWYTEAFF. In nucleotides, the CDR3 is TGTGCCAGCAGTCGAACAGGGGCGTGGTACACTGAAGCTTTCTTT.

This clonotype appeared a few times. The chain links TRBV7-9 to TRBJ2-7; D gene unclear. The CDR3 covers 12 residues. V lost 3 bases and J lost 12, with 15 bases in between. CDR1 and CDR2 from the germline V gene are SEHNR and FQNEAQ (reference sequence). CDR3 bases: TGTGCCAGCAGCTTCGAGCCGCCTACCCGGTACTTC. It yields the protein CASSFEPPTRYF.

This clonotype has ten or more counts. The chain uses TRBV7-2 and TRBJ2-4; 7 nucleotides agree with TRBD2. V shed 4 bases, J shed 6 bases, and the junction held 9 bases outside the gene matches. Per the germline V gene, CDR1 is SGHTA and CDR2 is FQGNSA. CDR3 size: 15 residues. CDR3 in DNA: TGTGCCAGCAGCTCCCCGGGACTAAGAACAAACATTCAGTACTTC. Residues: CASSSPGLRTNIQYF.

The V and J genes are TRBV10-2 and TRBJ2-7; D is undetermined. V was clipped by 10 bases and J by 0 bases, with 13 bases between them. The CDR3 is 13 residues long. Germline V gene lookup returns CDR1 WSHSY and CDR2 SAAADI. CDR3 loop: CAIRREPSYEQYF. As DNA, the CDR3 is TGCGCCATCCGAAGGGAACCCTCCTACGAGCAGTACTTC.

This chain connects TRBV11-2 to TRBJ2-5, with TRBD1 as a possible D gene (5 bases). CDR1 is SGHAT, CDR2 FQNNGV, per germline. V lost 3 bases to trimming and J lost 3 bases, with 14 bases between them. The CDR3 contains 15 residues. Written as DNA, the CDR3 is TGTGCCAGCAGCTTTTTCCGGACACCCAAAGAGACCCAGTACTTC. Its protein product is CASSFFRTPKETQYF.

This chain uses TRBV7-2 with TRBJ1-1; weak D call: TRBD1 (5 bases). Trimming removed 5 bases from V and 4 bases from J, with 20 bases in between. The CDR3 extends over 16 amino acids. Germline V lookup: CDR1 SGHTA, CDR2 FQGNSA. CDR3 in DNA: TGTGCCAGCAGCCCCTTTTTGGGGGGGGGGGGCACTGAAGCTTTCTTT. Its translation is CASSPFLGGGGTEAFF.

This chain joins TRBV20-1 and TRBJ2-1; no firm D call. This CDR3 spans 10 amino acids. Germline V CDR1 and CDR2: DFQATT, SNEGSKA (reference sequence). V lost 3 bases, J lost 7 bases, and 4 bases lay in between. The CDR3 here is CSASFNEQFF. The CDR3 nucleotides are TGCAGTGCTAGCTTTAATGAGCAGTTCTTC.

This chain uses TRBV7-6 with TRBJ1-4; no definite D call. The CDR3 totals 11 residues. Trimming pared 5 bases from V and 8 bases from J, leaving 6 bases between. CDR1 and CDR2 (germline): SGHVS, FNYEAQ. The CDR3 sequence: CASSNTEKLFF. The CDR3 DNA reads TGTGCCAGCAGCAATACCGAAAAACTGTTTTTT.

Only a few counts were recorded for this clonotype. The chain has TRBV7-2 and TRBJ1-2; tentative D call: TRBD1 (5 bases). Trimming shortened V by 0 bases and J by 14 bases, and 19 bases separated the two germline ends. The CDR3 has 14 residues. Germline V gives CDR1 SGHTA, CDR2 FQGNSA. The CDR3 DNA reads TGTGCCAGCAGCTTAGCCGGGACCCCTCCTACCTTAACCTTC. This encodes CASSLAGTPPTLTF.

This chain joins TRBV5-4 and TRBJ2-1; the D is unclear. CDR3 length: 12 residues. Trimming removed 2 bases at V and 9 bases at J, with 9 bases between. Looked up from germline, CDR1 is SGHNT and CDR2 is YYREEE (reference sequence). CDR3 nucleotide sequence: TGTGCCAGCAGCTTTTCTCCCGGTGAGCAGTTCTTC. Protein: CASSFSPGEQFF.

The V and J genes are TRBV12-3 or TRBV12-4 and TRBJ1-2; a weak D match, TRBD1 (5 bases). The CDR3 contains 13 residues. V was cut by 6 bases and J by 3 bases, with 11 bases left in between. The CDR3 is CASRITGDYGYTF. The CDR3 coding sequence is TGTGCCAGCAGAATTACGGGGGACTATGGCTACACCTTC.

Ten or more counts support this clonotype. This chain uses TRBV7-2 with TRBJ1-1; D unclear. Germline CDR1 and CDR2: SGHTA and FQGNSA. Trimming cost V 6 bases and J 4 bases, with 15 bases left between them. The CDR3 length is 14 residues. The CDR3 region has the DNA TGTGCCAGCAGGCAGGACCTGGACGTCACTGAAGCTTTCTTT. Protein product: CASRQDLDVTEAFF. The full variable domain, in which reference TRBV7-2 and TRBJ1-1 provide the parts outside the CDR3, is GAGVSQSPSNKVTEKGKDVELRCDPISGHTALYWYRQSLGQGLEFLIYFQGNSAPDKSGLPSDRFSAERTGGSVSTLTIQRTQQEDSAVYLCASRQDLDVTEAFFGQGTRLTVV.

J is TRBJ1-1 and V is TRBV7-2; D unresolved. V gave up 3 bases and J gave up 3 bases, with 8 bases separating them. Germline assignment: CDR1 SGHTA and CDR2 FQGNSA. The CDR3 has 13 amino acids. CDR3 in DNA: TGTGCCAGCAGCTTCGGACGGCACACTGAAGCTTTCTTT. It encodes CASSFGRHTEAFF.